This is a list of T cell receptor beta chains from one sample in a study of cytomegalovirus exposure and HLA in healthy donors. The assay was immunoSEQ multiplex PCR, and TCRdb's table has in-frame clones only and misses some. The sample includes under 130,000 clones, under 80% of them seen just once. Sequenced: PBMCs. Every receptor here comes from a woman aged 40 to 50 in good health and CMV-seropositive. Each CDR3 is given with its conserved first and last residue. The D gene is left open where the match is weak. Expanded clones get a size class; other rows say once, few or many, or leave the size out.

NA	TRBD1	TRBV6-1	TRBJ1-1	TGTGCCAGCAGTGAGGACAGGGTAGGGAACACTGAAGCTTTCTTT	CASSEDRVGNTEAFF
NA	NA	TRBV12-5	TRBJ2-6	TGTGCTAGTGGCCTCGTGGTTAGCTCTGGGGCCAACGTCCTGACTTTC	CASGLVVSSGANVLTF
NA	NA	TRBV5-8	TRBJ2-4	TGTGCCAGACTCCACAGGATAGCCAAAAACATTCAGTACTTC	CARLHRIAKNIQYF
NA	TRBD1	TRBV5-4	TRBJ2-2	TGTGCCAGCAGCTTAAACAGGGGGCCGAACACCGGGGAGCTGTTTTTT	CASSLNRGPNTGELFF
many	TRBD2	TRBV6-1	TRBJ2-5	TGTGCCAGCAAGGGGACTAGCGTAGCCCAGTACTTC	CASKGTSVAQYF
NA	NA	TRBV11-2	TRBJ2-3	TGTGCCAGCAGCTTAGATCCGGATACGCAGTATTTT	CASSLDPDTQYF
NA	TRBD1	TRBV5-1	TRBJ1-4	TGCGCCAGCAGTCGGGGGGGGAGACAGGGTGACGAAAAACTGTTTTTT	CASSRGGRQGDEKLFF
NA	NA	TRBV7-6	TRBJ2-1	TGTGCCAGCAGCTTAGTCCGCCAAGCGGATTACAATGAGCAGTTCTTC	CASSLVRQADYNEQFF
NA	NA	TRBV10-3	TRBJ2-1	TGTGCCATCAGTGCTCTTGGCGGCAGCTCCTACAATGAGCAGTTCTTC	CAISALGGSSYNEQFF
NA	TRBD1	TRBV5-6	TRBJ2-3	TGTGCCAGCATCCGTCGGGACAGGAGACCGGATACGCAGTATTTT	CASIRRDRRPDTQYF
NA	NA	TRBV15	TRBJ2-3	TGTGCCACCAGCAGAGCGGGTAGGACAGATACGCAGTATTTT	CATSRAGRTDTQYF
NA	NA	TRBV28	TRBJ1-1	TGTGCCAGCAGTTTAGGGGGGGCGGGAACTGAAGCTTTCTTT	CASSLGGAGTEAFF
NA	NA	TRBV7-9	TRBJ1-6	TGTTCCAGCAGCTTAGAAGGTCCCGGGGGGGGTTCACCCCTCCACTTT	CSSSLEGPGGGSPLHF
NA	NA	TRBV9	TRBJ2-7	TGTGCCAGCAGCGTAGAAGTTGGGCCGGAGCAGTACTTC	CASSVEVGPEQYF
NA	TRBD2	TRBV5-1	TRBJ2-5	TGCGCCAGCAGCAGCGGGAGTTATTACGGGGAGACCCAGTACTTC	CASSSGSYYGETQYF
NA	NA	TRBV6-1	TRBJ1-1	TGTGCCAGCAGAGCACAGAAACAGGGACGCACTGAAGCTTTCTTT	CASRAQKQGRTEAFF
NA	TRBD2	TRBV4-1	TRBJ2-1	TGCGCCAGCAGCCCCTGGGGACTAGCGACAAACGAGCAGTTCTTC	CASSPWGLATNEQFF
NA	TRBD2	TRBV7-2	TRBJ2-5	TGTGCCAGCAGCTTAGGGGCGGGGGGAGAGACCCAGTACTTC	CASSLGAGGETQYF
few	TRBD1	TRBV27	TRBJ1-1	TGTGCCGCAAAGGGGACAGCGTCCAACACTGAAGCTTTCTTT	CAAKGTASNTEAFF
once	TRBD1	TRBV14	TRBJ1-2	TGTGCCAGCAGCGGGGGGACAGGGCTCTATGGCTACACCTTC	CASSGGTGLYGYTF
few	NA	TRBV28	TRBJ2-3	TGTGCCAGCAGTTTGGTGTTCGTTCTCGGACAGCCGACTAGCACAGATACGCAGTATTTT	CASSLVFVLGQPTSTDTQYF
NA	TRBD2	TRBV9	TRBJ2-1	TGTGCCAGCAGCACCTTAGCGGGGGGGGCCTACAATGAGCAGTTCTTC	CASSTLAGGAYNEQFF
NA	TRBD1	TRBV28	TRBJ2-1	TGTGCCAGCACCCCAGAACAGGGGCCGAACAGCTATGAGCAGTTCTTC	CASTPEQGPNSYEQFF
NA	TRBD2	TRBV14	TRBJ2-2	TGTGCCAGCAGCCAAGGGGAAGGGCGGGAGAAGGAGAACACCGGGGAGCTGTTTTTT	CASSQGEGREKENTGELFF
NA	TRBD1	TRBV5-5	TRBJ2-1	TGTGCCAGCAGCTTGCGGACAGGCTTTAGAAATGAGCAGTTCTTC	CASSLRTGFRNEQFF
NA	NA	TRBV9	TRBJ2-3	TGTGCCAGCAGCCCGGGGTCCTACACAGATACGCAGTATTTT	CASSPGSYTDTQYF
NA	TRBD2	TRBV11-3	TRBJ2-1	TGTGCCAGCAGCTTATTTCGAAGGCGGGAGATGCACAATGAGCAGTTCTTC	CASSLFRRREMHNEQFF
NA	NA	TRBV4-2	TRBJ1-5	TGTGCCAGCAGCCAAGAAGGAGGGGCCCCTAATCAGCCCCAGCATTTT	CASSQEGGAPNQPQHF
NA	TRBD2	TRBV28	TRBJ2-7	TGTGCCAGCAGCCGCGGGAGGGCTTCCTACGAGCAGTACTTC	CASSRGRASYEQYF
NA	NA	TRBV19	TRBJ2-3	TGTGCCAGTAGTATAGGAGGTTGGGCGGGGCCCACAGATACGCAGTATTTT	CASSIGGWAGPTDTQYF
NA	NA	TRBV28	TRBJ2-3	TGTGCCAGCAGTTCTTACGTGGGCAGGGCTAGCACAGATACGCAGTATTTT	CASSSYVGRASTDTQYF
NA	NA	TRBV2	TRBJ2-7	TGTGCCAGCAGTGAGGCCTTCAGGTCGGGGGAGCAGTACTTC	CASSEAFRSGEQYF
NA	TRBD1	TRBV7-9	TRBJ1-4	TGTGCCAGCAGCTTAGGGGACAGTAGAAATGAAAAACTGTTTTTT	CASSLGDSRNEKLFF
NA	NA	TRBV28	TRBJ1-1	TGTGCCAGCAGTTTGGGGGGTGGCACTGAAGCTTTCTTT	CASSLGGGTEAFF
NA	TRBD1	TRBV10-3	TRBJ2-7	TGTGCCATCAGTGAGAGATCCGGGACAGGGAACGAGCAGTACTTC	CAISERSGTGNEQYF
once	NA	TRBV9	TRBJ2-3	TGTGCCAGCAGCGTTTCGGGCGGGGGCACAGATACGCAGTATTTT	CASSVSGGGTDTQYF
NA	NA	TRBV9	TRBJ2-7	TGTGCCAGCAGCGTAGGAGGGGACACCTACGAGCAGTACTTC	CASSVGGDTYEQYF
NA	NA	TRBV5-1	TRBJ1-1	TGCGCCAGCGGGAGGGTTTCTATGAACACTGAAGCTTTCTTT	CASGRVSMNTEAFF
once	NA	TRBV4-3	TRBJ1-2	TGCGCCAGCAGCCAAGGGGGCAGATACTATGGCTACACCTTC	CASSQGGRYYGYTF
NA	NA	TRBV18	TRBJ2-5	TGTGCCAGCTCACCCCAACAAGAGACCCAGTACTTC	CASSPQQETQYF
NA	NA	TRBV7-9	TRBJ1-1	TGTGCCAGCAGCTCGTCAACCACAGTGAGGAACACTGAAGCTTTCTTT	CASSSSTTVRNTEAFF